The table lists the clone carrying this TCR beta chain with a few counts. This sample was included in a study of blood T cell repertoires in COVID-19. Study information: The samples span acute and convalescent COVID-19 from the United States, Italy and Spain.

Only in-frame clones appear in the TCRdb table, and some are missing; sequencing was by immunoSEQ multiplex PCR. The sample holds 200,000 to 300,000 clones; around 86% are singletons and the top ten take approximately 5.1%. This clonotype originated in a woman aged 60 to 75 with COVID-19, enrolled during active disease. Sample: peripheral blood.

In nucleotides, the CDR3 is TGCGCCAGCAGCCAAGGGCCCTACGGGGCAGATACGCAGTATTTT. Amino acid sequence: CASSQGPYGADTQYF. This chain joins TRBV4-3 and TRBJ2-3; tentatively, D is TRBD2 (5 bases). Trimming took off 1 base at V and 4 bases at J, with 12 bases between the two ends. Germline CDR1 reads LGHNA; CDR2 reads YSLEER. The CDR3 contains 15 residues.